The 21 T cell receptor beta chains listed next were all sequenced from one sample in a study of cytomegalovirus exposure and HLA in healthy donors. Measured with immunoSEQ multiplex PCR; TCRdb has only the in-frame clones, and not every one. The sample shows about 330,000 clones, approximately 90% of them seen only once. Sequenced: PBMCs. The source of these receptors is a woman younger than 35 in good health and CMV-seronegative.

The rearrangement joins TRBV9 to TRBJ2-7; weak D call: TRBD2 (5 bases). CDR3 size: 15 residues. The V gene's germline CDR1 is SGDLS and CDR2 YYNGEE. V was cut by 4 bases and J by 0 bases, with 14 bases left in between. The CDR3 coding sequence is TGTGCCAGCAGCCCAAGAGCGGACCCCTCCTACGAGCAGTACTTC. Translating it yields CASSPRADPSYEQYF.

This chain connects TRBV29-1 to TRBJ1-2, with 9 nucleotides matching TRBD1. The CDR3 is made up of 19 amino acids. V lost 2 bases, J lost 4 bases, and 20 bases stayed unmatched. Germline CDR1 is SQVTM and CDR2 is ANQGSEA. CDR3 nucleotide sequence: TGCAGCGTTGAACGGGAACAGGGGGCTAACCTGGCGCCATTCTATGGCTACACCTTC. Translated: CSVEREQGANLAPFYGYTF.

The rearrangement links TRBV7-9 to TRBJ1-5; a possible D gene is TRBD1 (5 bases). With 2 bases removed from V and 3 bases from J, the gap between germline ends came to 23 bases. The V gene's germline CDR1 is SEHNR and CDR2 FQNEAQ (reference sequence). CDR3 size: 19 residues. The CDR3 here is CASSLSFDSATHHNQPQHF. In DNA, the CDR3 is TGTGCCAGCAGCTTATCTTTCGACAGCGCGACCCACCACAATCAGCCCCAGCATTTT.

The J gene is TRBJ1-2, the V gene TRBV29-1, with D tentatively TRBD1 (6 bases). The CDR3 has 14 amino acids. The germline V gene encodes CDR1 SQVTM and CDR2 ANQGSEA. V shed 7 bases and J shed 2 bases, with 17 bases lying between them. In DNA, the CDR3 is TGCAGCGCTGAGGCCGGGACAAACAACTATGGCTACACCTTC. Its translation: CSAEAGTNNYGYTF.

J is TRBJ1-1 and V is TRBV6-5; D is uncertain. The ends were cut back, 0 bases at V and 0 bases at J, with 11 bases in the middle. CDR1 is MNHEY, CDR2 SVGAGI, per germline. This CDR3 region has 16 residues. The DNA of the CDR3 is TGTGCCAGCAGTTACTCCCGCCCAGTCATGAACACTGAAGCTTTCTTT. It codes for CASSYSRPVMNTEAFF.

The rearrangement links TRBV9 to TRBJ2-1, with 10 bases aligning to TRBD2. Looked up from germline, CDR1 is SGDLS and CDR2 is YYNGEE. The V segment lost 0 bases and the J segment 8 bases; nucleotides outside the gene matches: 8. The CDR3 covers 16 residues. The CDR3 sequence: CASSVGSSGSWDEQFF. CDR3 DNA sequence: TGTGCCAGCAGCGTAGGGTCTAGCGGGAGTTGGGATGAGCAGTTCTTC.

CDR3 in DNA: TGCGCCAGCAGCCAAGACCTCCGGACAGGTTCTAACTATGGCTACACCTTC. This sequence encodes CASSQDLRTGSNYGYTF. This rearrangement joins TRBV4-3 to TRBJ1-2, with 7 bases fitting TRBD1. V lost 0 bases, J lost 0 bases, and 7 bases stayed unmatched. The CDR3 extends over 17 amino acids. CDR1 and CDR2 from the germline V gene are LGHNA and YSLEER.

The CDR3 reads CASSFTSTEETQYF. The CDR3 DNA sequence: TGTGCCAGCAGTTTCACCTCGACAGAAGAGACCCAGTACTTC. V usage is TRBV28 and J usage is TRBJ2-5, with a possible D match to TRBD1 (5 bases). The CDR3 is made up of 14 amino acids. CDR1 and CDR2 from the germline V gene are MDHEN and SYDVKM. V was pared by 3 bases and J by 3 bases, with 11 bases between.

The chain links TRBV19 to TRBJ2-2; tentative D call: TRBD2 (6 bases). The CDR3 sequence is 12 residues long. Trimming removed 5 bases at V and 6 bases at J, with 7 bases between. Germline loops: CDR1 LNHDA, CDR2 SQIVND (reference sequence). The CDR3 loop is CASSVAAGELFF. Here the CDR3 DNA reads TGTGCCAGTAGTGTAGCGGCCGGGGAGCTGTTTTTT.

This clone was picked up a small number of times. The CDR3 sequence: CASSEAADSQPQHF. Here the CDR3 DNA reads TGTGCCAGCAGTGAAGCCGCGGACAGTCAGCCCCAGCATTTT. The V gene is TRBV2, the J gene TRBJ1-5; tentatively, D is TRBD1 (6 bases). CDR1 and CDR2 from the germline V gene are SNHLY and FYNNEI. The CDR3 totals 14 residues. Trimming removed 0 bases at V and 6 bases at J, with 9 bases between.

This CDR3 reads CASSPQRGRGTDTQYF. CDR3 DNA sequence: TGTGCCAGCAGTCCGCAGCGGGGACGAGGCACAGATACGCAGTATTTT. The chain uses TRBV28 and TRBJ2-3; TRBD2 matches at 7 bases. Germline lookup yields CDR1 MDHEN and CDR2 SYDVKM. After removal of 5 bases from V and 1 base from J, the junction contained 9 bases not matched to a gene. The CDR3 is 16 amino acids.

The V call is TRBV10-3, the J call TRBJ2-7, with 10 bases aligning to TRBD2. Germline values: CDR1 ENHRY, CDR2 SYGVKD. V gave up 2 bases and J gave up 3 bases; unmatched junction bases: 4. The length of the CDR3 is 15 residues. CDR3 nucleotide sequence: TGTGCCATCAGTGAGGCGGGACTAGCGTTCTACGAGCAGTACTTC. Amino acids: CAISEAGLAFYEQYF.

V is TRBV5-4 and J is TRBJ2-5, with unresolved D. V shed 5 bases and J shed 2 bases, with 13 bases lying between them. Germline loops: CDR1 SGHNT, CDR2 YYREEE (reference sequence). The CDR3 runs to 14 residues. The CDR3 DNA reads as TGTGCCAGCAGTAAGGTTAGCCCTCAAGAGACCCAGTACTTC. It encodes CASSKVSPQETQYF.

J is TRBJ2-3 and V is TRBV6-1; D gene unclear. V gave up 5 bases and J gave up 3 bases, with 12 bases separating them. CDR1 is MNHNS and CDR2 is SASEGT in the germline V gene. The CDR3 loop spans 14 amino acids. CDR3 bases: TGTGCCAGCAGTAACTACGGAGCTACAGATACGCAGTATTTT. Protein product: CASSNYGATDTQYF.

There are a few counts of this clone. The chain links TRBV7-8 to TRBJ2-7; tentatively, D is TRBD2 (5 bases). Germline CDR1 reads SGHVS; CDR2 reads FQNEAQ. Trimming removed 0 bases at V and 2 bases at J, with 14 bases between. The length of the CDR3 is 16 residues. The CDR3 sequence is CASSLASTGSTYEQYF. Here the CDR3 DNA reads TGTGCCAGCAGCTTAGCGTCGACTGGGAGTACCTACGAGCAGTACTTC.

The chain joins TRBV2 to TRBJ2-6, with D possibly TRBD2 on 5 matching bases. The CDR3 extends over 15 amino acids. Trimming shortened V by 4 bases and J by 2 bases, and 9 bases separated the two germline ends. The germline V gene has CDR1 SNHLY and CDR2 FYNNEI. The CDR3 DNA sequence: TGTGCCAGCAGTGGAGGGTCCACTGGGGCCAACGTCCTGACTTTC. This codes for CASSGGSTGANVLTF.

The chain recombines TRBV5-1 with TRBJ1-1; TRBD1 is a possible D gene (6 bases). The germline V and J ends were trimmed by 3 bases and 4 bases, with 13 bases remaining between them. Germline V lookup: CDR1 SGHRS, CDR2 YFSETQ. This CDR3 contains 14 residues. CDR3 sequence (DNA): TGCGCCAGCAGCTCCGGACAGCCCGGCACTGAAGCTTTCTTT. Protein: CASSSGQPGTEAFF.

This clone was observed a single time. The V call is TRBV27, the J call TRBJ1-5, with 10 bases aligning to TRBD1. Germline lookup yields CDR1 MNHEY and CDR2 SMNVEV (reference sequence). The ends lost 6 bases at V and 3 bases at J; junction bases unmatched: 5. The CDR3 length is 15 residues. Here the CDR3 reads CASSRDRGLNQPQHF. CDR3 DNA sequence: TGTGCCAGCAGCCGCGACAGGGGGCTCAATCAGCCCCAGCATTTT.

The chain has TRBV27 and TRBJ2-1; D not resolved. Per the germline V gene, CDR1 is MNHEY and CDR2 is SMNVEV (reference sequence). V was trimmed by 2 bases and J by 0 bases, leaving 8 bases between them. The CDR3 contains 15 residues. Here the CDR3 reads CASSLGGNSYNEQFF. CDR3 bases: TGTGCCAGCAGTTTAGGCGGTAACTCCTACAATGAGCAGTTCTTC.

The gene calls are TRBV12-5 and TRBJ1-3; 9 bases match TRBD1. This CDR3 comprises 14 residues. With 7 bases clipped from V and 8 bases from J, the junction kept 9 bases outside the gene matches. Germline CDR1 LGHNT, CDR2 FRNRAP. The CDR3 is CASAVADRGHTIYF. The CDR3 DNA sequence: TGTGCTAGTGCAGTAGCGGACAGGGGACACACCATATATTTT.

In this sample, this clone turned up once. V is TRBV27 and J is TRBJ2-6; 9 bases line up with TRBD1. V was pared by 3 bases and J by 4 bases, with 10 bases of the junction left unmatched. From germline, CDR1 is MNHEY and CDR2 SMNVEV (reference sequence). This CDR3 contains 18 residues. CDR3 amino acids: CASSLRGQGLTGANVLTF. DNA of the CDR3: TGTGCCAGCAGTTTGAGGGGACAGGGTCTAACCGGGGCCAACGTCCTGACTTTC. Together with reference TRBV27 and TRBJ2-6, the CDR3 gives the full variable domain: EAQVTQNPRYLITVTGKKLTVTCSQNMNHEYMSWYRQDPGLGLRQIYYSMNVEVTDKGDVPEGYKVSRKEKRNFPLILESPSPNQTSLYFCASSLRGQGLTGANVLTFGAGSRLTVL.